These T cell receptor beta chains were read from a single sample in a study of shared clonotypes between healthy human individuals. Assay: immunoSEQ multiplex PCR; the TCRdb copy retains only in-frame clones and omits some. The table records more than 2,000,000 clones, roughly 92% of them present only once. What was sequenced was naive CD4+ T cells sorted from blood. The receptors originated from a man aged 18-30 years in good health. Both conserved end residues are part of each CDR3. Fields, in order: J gene, clone size, D gene, V gene, CDR3 DNA, CDR3 protein. D genes are given only for firm matches. Clone size appears in some rows only: once, few, many, or a class for an expanded clone.

j_call: TRBJ1-1; clone_size: .; d_call: .; v_call: TRBV28; cdr3_nt: TGTGCCAGCAGTCTGCATTCCCTGAACACTGAAGCTTTCTTT; cdr3_aa: CASSLHSLNTEAFF
j_call: TRBJ1-1; clone_size: .; d_call: .; v_call: TRBV10-1; cdr3_nt: TGCGCCAGCACCAGAAGCCTGAACACTGAAGCTTTCTTT; cdr3_aa: CASTRSLNTEAFF
j_call: TRBJ2-3; clone_size: .; d_call: .; v_call: TRBV7-9; cdr3_nt: TGTGCCAGCAGCTTAGCGTGGCGGGGAACAGATACGCAGTATTTT; cdr3_aa: CASSLAWRGTDTQYF
j_call: TRBJ1-1; clone_size: .; d_call: .; v_call: TRBV6-1; cdr3_nt: TGTGCCAGCAGTGTTGGGGTTACCACTGAAGCTTTCTTT; cdr3_aa: CASSVGVTTEAFF
j_call: TRBJ1-4; clone_size: .; d_call: .; v_call: TRBV11-2; cdr3_nt: TGTGCCAGCAGCCAAAATATTGTGAGAACGGCAAATGAAAAACTGTTTTTT; cdr3_aa: CASSQNIVRTANEKLFF
j_call: TRBJ1-1; clone_size: .; d_call: .; v_call: TRBV7-8; cdr3_nt: TGTGCCAGCAGCTTATGGGAGAAGAACACTGAAGCTTTCTTT; cdr3_aa: CASSLWEKNTEAFF
j_call: TRBJ1-2; clone_size: .; d_call: .; v_call: TRBV18; cdr3_nt: TGTGCCAGCTCACCACGGGGGGGGTATGGCTACACCTTC; cdr3_aa: CASSPRGGYGYTF
j_call: TRBJ1-4; clone_size: .; d_call: .; v_call: TRBV6-6; cdr3_nt: TGTGCCAGCAGTTCGGAAGGACAGCTGAATGAAAAACTGTTTTTT; cdr3_aa: CASSSEGQLNEKLFF
j_call: TRBJ2-3; clone_size: .; d_call: .; v_call: TRBV9; cdr3_nt: TGTGCCAGCAGCGCGCGGGCCTTTGGCACAGATACGCAGTATTTT; cdr3_aa: CASSARAFGTDTQYF
j_call: TRBJ2-5; clone_size: once; d_call: .; v_call: TRBV4-3; cdr3_nt: TGCGCCAGCAGCCAAGAAGAGGGAGAGACCCAGTACTTC; cdr3_aa: CASSQEEGETQYF
j_call: TRBJ1-1; clone_size: .; d_call: TRBD1; v_call: TRBV5-4; cdr3_nt: TGTGCCAGCAGCCGGGGACAGACGAACACTGAAGCTTTCTTT; cdr3_aa: CASSRGQTNTEAFF
j_call: TRBJ2-1; clone_size: .; d_call: TRBD2; v_call: TRBV27; cdr3_nt: TGTGCCAGCAGACCCGGACTAGTCGCCCTCTACAATGAGCAGTTCTTC; cdr3_aa: CASRPGLVALYNEQFF
j_call: TRBJ2-7; clone_size: .; d_call: TRBD1; v_call: TRBV15; cdr3_nt: TGTGCCACCAGCAGAAAACAGGGGGCAGGTTACGAGCAGTACTTC; cdr3_aa: CATSRKQGAGYEQYF
j_call: TRBJ2-4; clone_size: .; d_call: .; v_call: TRBV5-1; cdr3_nt: TGCGCCAGCAGCTTCGGTGGCCAGAGCCATCTAGCCAAAAACATTCAGTACTTC; cdr3_aa: CASSFGGQSHLAKNIQYF
j_call: TRBJ2-7; clone_size: .; d_call: TRBD2; v_call: TRBV30; cdr3_nt: TGTGCCTGGACATTGCGGGGGGATTACTCCTACGAGCAGTACTTC; cdr3_aa: CAWTLRGDYSYEQYF